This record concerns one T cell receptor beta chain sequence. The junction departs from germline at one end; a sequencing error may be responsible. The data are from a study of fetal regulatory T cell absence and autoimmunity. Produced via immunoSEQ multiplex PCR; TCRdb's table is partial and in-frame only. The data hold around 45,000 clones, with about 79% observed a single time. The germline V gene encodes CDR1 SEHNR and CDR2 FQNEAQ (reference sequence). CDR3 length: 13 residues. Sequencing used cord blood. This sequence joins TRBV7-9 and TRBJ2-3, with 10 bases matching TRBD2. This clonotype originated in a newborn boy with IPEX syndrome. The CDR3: CASSLAGADTQYF. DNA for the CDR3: TGTGCCAGCAGCCTAGCGGGAGCAGATACGCAGTATTTT.